These T cell receptor beta chains were read from a single sample in a study of human T cells and chemical hapten exposure. TCRdb recomputed calls from the RACE reads with MiXCR, one row per CDR3 protein. The data show 85,000 to 95,000 distinct CDR3 sequences, around 8.8% seen once. Sequenced input: whole blood. These receptor sequences come from a female donor in good health. Some clones in this sample may be carry-over from other donors' samples. CDR3s include the opening cysteine and the closing phenylalanine or tryptophan. A D gene is named only where the DNA matches it firmly. Clone sizes are given selectively: once, few, many, or a class where the clone is expanded.

CDR3aa: CSARNSGEHQETQYF
CDR3nt: TGCAGTGCTAGGAATAGCGGGGAACACCAAGAGACCCAGTACTTC
j_gene: TRBJ2-5
d_gene: TRBD2
abundance: -
v_gene: TRBV20-1

CDR3aa: CASTPLARGLGYEQYF
CDR3nt: TGTGCCAGCACCCCCCTGGCCCGGGGGCTGGGCTACGAGCAGTACTTC
j_gene: TRBJ2-7
d_gene: -
abundance: -
v_gene: TRBV2

CDR3aa: CASSEGLTYEQYF
CDR3nt: TGTGCCAGCAGTGAAGGCCTCACCTACGAGCAGTACTTC
j_gene: TRBJ2-7
d_gene: -
abundance: -
v_gene: TRBV2

CDR3aa: CASSSPTGVTEAFF
CDR3nt: TGTGCCAGCAGTTCGCCGACAGGGGTGACTGAAGCTTTCTTT
j_gene: TRBJ1-1
d_gene: TRBD1
abundance: -
v_gene: TRBV27

CDR3aa: CASSPRDTDSGNTIYF
CDR3nt: TGTGCCAGCAGTCCCCGGGACACTGACTCTGGAAACACCATATATTTT
j_gene: TRBJ1-3
d_gene: -
abundance: few
v_gene: TRBV27

CDR3aa: CASSSSGREPYEQYF
CDR3nt: TGTGCCAGCAGTTCGAGTGGGAGGGAGCCCTACGAGCAGTACTTC
j_gene: TRBJ2-7
d_gene: TRBD2
abundance: few
v_gene: TRBV27

CDR3aa: CSVEQGAKNIQYF
CDR3nt: TGCAGCGTTGAACAAGGGGCCAAAAACATTCAGTACTTC
j_gene: TRBJ2-4
d_gene: -
abundance: -
v_gene: TRBV29-1

CDR3aa: CASSLVDTQYF
CDR3nt: TGTGCCAGCAGCCTGGTGGATACGCAGTATTTT
j_gene: TRBJ2-3
d_gene: -
abundance: many
v_gene: TRBV12-3/TRBV12-4

CDR3aa: CASSFGRGETQYF
CDR3nt: TGTGCCAGCAGTTTCGGCAGGGGAGAGACCCAGTACTTC
j_gene: TRBJ2-5
d_gene: -
abundance: -
v_gene: TRBV12-3/TRBV12-4

CDR3aa: CSVRKTANEKLFF
CDR3nt: TGCAGCGTTCGGAAAACAGCTAATGAAAAACTGTTTTTT
j_gene: TRBJ1-4
d_gene: -
abundance: -
v_gene: TRBV29-1

CDR3aa: CASRTRGGLETQYF
CDR3nt: TGTGCCAGCAGAACTAGGGGGGGCTTGGAGACCCAGTACTTC
j_gene: TRBJ2-5
d_gene: -
abundance: -
v_gene: TRBV6-5

CDR3aa: CASSLNWDRVSGANVLTF
CDR3nt: TGTGCCAGCAGCTTAAATTGGGACAGGGTTTCTGGGGCCAACGTCCTGACTTTC
j_gene: TRBJ2-6
d_gene: TRBD1
abundance: few
v_gene: TRBV7-9

CDR3aa: CASSYRSGSTDTQYF
CDR3nt: TGTGCCAGCAGTTACAGAAGCGGGAGCACAGATACGCAGTATTTT
j_gene: TRBJ2-3
d_gene: -
abundance: many
v_gene: TRBV6-5

CDR3aa: CASSLQGKAGNTIYF
CDR3nt: TGTGCCAGCAGTTTGCAGGGAAAGGCTGGAAACACCATATATTTT
j_gene: TRBJ1-3
d_gene: -
abundance: -
v_gene: TRBV27

CDR3aa: CASREFRNQPQHF
CDR3nt: TGTGCCAGCAGAGAGTTCCGCAATCAGCCCCAGCATTTT
j_gene: TRBJ1-5
d_gene: -
abundance: -
v_gene: TRBV28

CDR3aa: CASSPLTSGRASDTQYF
CDR3nt: TGCGCCAGCAGCCCCTTAACTAGCGGGAGGGCGTCAGATACGCAGTATTTT
j_gene: TRBJ2-3
d_gene: TRBD2
abundance: many
v_gene: TRBV5-1